The 4 T cell receptor beta chains listed next were all sequenced from one sample in a study of CXCR3-negative and CXCR3-positive naive CD8 T cells. Libraries of TRB cDNA were made by 5' RACE and carried UMIs. TCRdb reprocessed the 5' RACE reads, keeping one entry per CDR3 protein, no DNA. The table lists fewer than 90,000 distinct CDR3 sequences. The sequenced sample was naive CXCR3- CD8+ T cells from blood. Subset here: CD45RO-CCR7+CD27+CD95- naive CD8+ T cells lacking CXCR3 (TNR3-). Receptor source: a human donor in good health. Some clones in this sample may be carry-over from other donors' samples.

This chain connects TRBV5-1 to TRBJ2-7. This CDR3 is built from 13 residues. The germline V gene has CDR1 SGHRS and CDR2 YFSETQ. The CDR3 region is CASRPSSSYEQYF.

The chain joins TRBV5-5 to TRBJ2-7. The length of the CDR3 is 14 residues. Looked up from germline, CDR1 is SGHKS and CDR2 is YYEKEE (reference sequence). The CDR3 loop is CASSFAGIPYEQYF.

V and J are TRBV4-3 and TRBJ2-1. Germline V CDR1 and CDR2: LGHNA, YSLEER. This CDR3 spans 16 amino acids. CDR3 residues: CASSQDQGGSYNEQFF.

The rearrangement uses TRBV19 and TRBJ2-7; the TCRdb call, TRBD1, lacks DNA for checking. Germline lookup yields CDR1 LNHDA and CDR2 SQIVND (reference sequence). This CDR3 is 16 amino acids long. This CDR3 is CASSQLPGQGIYEQYF.